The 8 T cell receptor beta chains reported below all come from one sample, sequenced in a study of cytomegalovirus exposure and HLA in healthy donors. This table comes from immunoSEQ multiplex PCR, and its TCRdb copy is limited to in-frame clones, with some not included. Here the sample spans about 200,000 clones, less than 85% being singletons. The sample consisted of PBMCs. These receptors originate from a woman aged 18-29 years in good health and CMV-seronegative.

CDR3 protein: CASSPNKTSGRRSTGELFF. CDR3 sequence (DNA): TGCGCCAGCAGCCCGAACAAGACTAGCGGGAGACGGAGCACCGGGGAGCTGTTTTTT. The rearrangement uses TRBV4-1 and TRBJ2-2; TRBD2 aligns across 12 bases. The germline gives CDR1 MGHRA, CDR2 YSYEKL. This CDR3 comprises 19 residues. V shed 4 bases, J shed 4 bases, and the junction held 13 bases outside the gene matches.

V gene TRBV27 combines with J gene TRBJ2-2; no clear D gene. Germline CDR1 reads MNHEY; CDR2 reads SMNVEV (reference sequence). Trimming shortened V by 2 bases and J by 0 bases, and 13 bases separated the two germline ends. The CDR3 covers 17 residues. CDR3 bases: TGTGCCAGCAGTTTAGAGGTAGCCCGAGCGAACACCGGGGAGCTGTTTTTT. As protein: CASSLEVARANTGELFF.

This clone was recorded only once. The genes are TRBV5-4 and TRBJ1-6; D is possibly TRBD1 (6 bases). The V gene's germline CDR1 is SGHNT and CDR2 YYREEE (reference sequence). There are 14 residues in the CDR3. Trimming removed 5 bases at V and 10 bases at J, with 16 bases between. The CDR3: CASRPRSGDSPLHF. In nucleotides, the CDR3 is TGTGCCAGCAGGCCCCGTTCAGGGGACTCACCCCTCCACTTT.

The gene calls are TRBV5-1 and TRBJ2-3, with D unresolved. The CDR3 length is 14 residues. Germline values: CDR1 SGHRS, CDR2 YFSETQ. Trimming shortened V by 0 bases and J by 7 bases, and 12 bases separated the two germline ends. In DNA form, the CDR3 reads TGCGCCAGCAGCTTGGGCCACTCTGCGAATACGCAGTATTTT. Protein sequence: CASSLGHSANTQYF.

In DNA, the CDR3 is TGTGCCAGCAGGGAAAACAGGGATACGGTCTATGGCTACACCTTC. Translating it yields CASRENRDTVYGYTF. The genes are TRBV2 and TRBJ1-2; D is possibly TRBD1 (6 bases). The CDR3 spans 15 residues. CDR1 SNHLY and CDR2 FYNNEI come from the germline V gene. Trimming stripped 6 bases from V and 4 bases from J, with 18 bases between. Complete variable domain (other parts from reference TRBV2 and TRBJ1-2): EPEVTQTPSHQVTQMGQEVILRCVPISNHLYFYWYRQILGQKVEFLVSFYNNEISEKSEIFDDQFSVERPDGSNFTLKIRSTKLEDSAMYFCASRENRDTVYGYTFGSGTRLTVV.

The CDR3 coding sequence is TGTGCCAGCAATTTACGACAGATCCTTCGGCCCCTCCACTTT. Protein product: CASNLRQILRPLHF. V and J are TRBV6-6 and TRBJ1-6; possibly TRBD1 for D (5 bases). Germline V gene sequence: CDR1 MNHNY, CDR2 SVGAGI (reference sequence). Trimming shortened V by 7 bases and J by 13 bases, and 20 bases separated the two germline ends. The CDR3 spans 14 residues.

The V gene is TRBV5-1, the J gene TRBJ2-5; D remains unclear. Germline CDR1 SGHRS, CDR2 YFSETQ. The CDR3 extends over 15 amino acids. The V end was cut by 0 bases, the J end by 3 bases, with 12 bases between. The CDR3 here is CASSLAFSAEETQYF. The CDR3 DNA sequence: TGCGCCAGCAGCTTGGCCTTCTCGGCGGAAGAGACCCAGTACTTC. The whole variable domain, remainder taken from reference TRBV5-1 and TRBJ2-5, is KAGVTQTPRYLIKTRGQQVTLSCSPISGHRSVSWYQQTPGQGLQFLFEYFSETQRNKGNFPGRFSGRQFSNSRSEMNVSTLELGDSALYLCASSLAFSAEETQYFGPGTRLLVL.

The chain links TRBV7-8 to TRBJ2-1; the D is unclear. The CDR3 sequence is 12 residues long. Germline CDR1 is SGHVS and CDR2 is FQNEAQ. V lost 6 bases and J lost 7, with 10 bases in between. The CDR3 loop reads CASRTPWNEQFF. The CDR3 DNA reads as TGTGCCAGCAGGACTCCTTGGAATGAGCAGTTCTTC.